The 16 T cell receptor beta chains given below trace back to one sample, sequenced in a study of Graves' ophthalmopathy and Graves' hyperthyroidism. Amplifying from RNA transcripts, the study obtained TCR beta CDR3 regions. The first-round RT-PCR employed HTBI primers together with the Qiagen OneStep RT-PCR kit. A multiplex PCR was then performed as the second round. TCRdb re-derived calls from the multiplex PCR reads in MiXCR, one entry per CDR3 protein. The table shows 740,000 or so distinct CDR3 sequences, with 40% occurring only once. The sequenced sample was peripheral blood. The receptors were sampled from an adult man with Graves' ophthalmopathy.

The rearrangement joins TRBV10-3 to TRBJ1-2; unclear D gene. Between the trimmed V and J ends, which lost 10 bases and 3 bases, there was a span of 12 bases. The CDR3 extends over 12 amino acids. The germline CDR1 and CDR2 sequences are ENHRY and SYGVKD. The CDR3 DNA reads TGTGCCAGCCGAACACTAGACTATGGCTACACCTTC. This codes for CASRTLDYGYTF.

This chain links TRBV7-2 with TRBJ1-3, with D perhaps matching TRBD1 (5 bases). This CDR3 has 17 amino acids. V was shortened by 8 bases and J by 0 bases, with 20 bases between the two germline ends. Germline V gene lookup returns CDR1 SGHTA and CDR2 FQGNSA. CDR3 residues: CASSPAGTSFSGNTIYF. Here the CDR3 DNA reads TGTGCCAGCTCACCAGCCGGGACGTCTTTCTCTGGAAACACCATATATTTT.

This chain uses TRBV20-1 with TRBJ2-7, with D perhaps given as TRBD1 or TRBD2 (5 bases each). The CDR3 contains 15 residues. The germline V gene has CDR1 DFQATT and CDR2 SNEGSKA (reference sequence). Trimming stripped 5 bases from V and 3 bases from J, with 20 bases between. In DNA, the CDR3 is TGCAGTGCTGCTAATTCGGGGCAACCAGGCTACGAGCAGTACTTC. It specifies CSAANSGQPGYEQYF.

The J gene is TRBJ1-3, the V gene TRBV12-3 or TRBV12-4, with D maybe TRBD1 (5 bases). V dropped 7 bases and J dropped 2 bases, with 21 bases sitting between them. The CDR3 spans 17 residues. CDR3 nucleotide sequence: TGTGCCAGCACCCGAACAGGAGGTGTTATACCTGGAAACACCATATATTTT. Protein: CASTRTGGVIPGNTIYF.

The V gene is TRBV15, the J gene TRBJ1-2; weak D call: TRBD1 (5 bases). The CDR3 contains 13 residues. Between the trimmed V and J ends, which lost 7 bases and 4 bases, there was a span of 13 bases. The V gene's germline CDR1 is LNHNV and CDR2 YYDKDF (reference sequence). The CDR3 is CATTSGGSYGYTF. The CDR3 DNA is TGTGCCACCACCAGTGGGGGATCCTATGGCTACACCTTC.

This chain links TRBV10-3 with TRBJ2-7; TRBD2 matches at 8 bases. The V gene's germline CDR1 is ENHRY and CDR2 SYGVKD. The CDR3 totals 14 residues. The V segment lost 10 bases and the J segment 1 base; nucleotides outside the gene matches: 9. The DNA for the CDR3 is TGTGCCAGCTCCGGGGGGGTCGTTTCCTACGAGCAGTACTTC. Its protein product is CASSGGVVSYEQYF.

To note about this clonotype: A much more abundant neighbour one base away suggests this may be a read error. This chain joins TRBV2 and TRBJ2-7; D is tentatively TRBD1 or TRBD2 (5 bases each). The CDR3 runs 13 residues. Germline V gene lookup returns CDR1 SNHLY and CDR2 FYNNEI. Between the trimmed V and J ends, which lost 11 bases and 2 bases, there was a span of 16 bases. This CDR3 is CAWGSQATYEQYF. The CDR3 DNA sequence: TGTGCCTGGGGGTCACAGGCTACCTACGAGCAGTACTTC. Supplemented by reference TRBV2 and TRBJ2-7, the full variable domain reads EPEVTQTPSHQVTQMGQEVILRCVPISNHLYFYWYRQILGQKVEFLVSFYNNEISEKSEIFDDQFSVERPDGSNFTLKIRSTKLEDSAMYFCAWGSQATYEQYFGPGTRLTVT.

This chain connects TRBV19 to TRBJ2-7; D may be TRBD1 (6 bases). Between the trimmed V and J ends, which lost 8 bases and 3 bases, there was a span of 11 bases. Germline V gene sequence: CDR1 LNHDA, CDR2 SQIVND (reference sequence). This CDR3 contains 12 residues. The CDR3 sequence: CASARDNYEQYF. DNA of the CDR3: TGTGCCAGTGCTAGGGACAACTACGAGCAGTACTTC.

The gene calls are TRBV2 and TRBJ1-1; D perhaps matches TRBD1 (6 bases). Germline values: CDR1 SNHLY, CDR2 FYNNEI. Trimming shortened V by 5 bases and J by 5 bases, and 15 bases separated the two germline ends. The CDR3 extends over 14 amino acids. This CDR3 is CASSFMARGTEAFF. CDR3 bases: TGTGCCAGCAGTTTTATGGCCAGGGGAACTGAAGCTTTCTTT.

This clonotype was picked up a small number of times. The gene calls are TRBV5-8 and TRBJ2-5; 7 nucleotides agree with TRBD2. With 1 base clipped from V and 2 bases from J, the junction kept 2 bases outside the gene matches. The germline V gene has CDR1 SGHTS and CDR2 YDEGEE. The CDR3 covers 14 residues. The CDR3 protein is CASSLSGVQETQYF. CDR3 sequence (DNA): TGTGCCAGCAGCTTGAGCGGGGTTCAAGAGACCCAGTACTTC.

The chain has TRBV7-9 and TRBJ2-7; 8 nucleotides agree with TRBD1. The CDR3 contains 17 residues. V lost 5 bases, J lost 0 bases, and 12 bases stayed unmatched. The germline gives CDR1 SEHNR, CDR2 FQNEAQ (reference sequence). The CDR3 reads CASSGARSDRVSYEQYF. CDR3 bases: TGTGCCAGCAGCGGAGCACGTTCGGACAGGGTCTCCTACGAGCAGTACTTC.

This clonotype was observed a single time. The J gene is TRBJ1-1, the V gene TRBV10-3; 7 bases map to TRBD1. J gave up 4 bases and V 7 bases, and 12 bases lay outside the gene matches. CDR1 ENHRY and CDR2 SYGVKD come from the germline V gene. CDR3 length: 15 amino acids. The CDR3 sequence: CAIMGREQGSTEAFF. The CDR3 coding sequence is TGTGCCATCATGGGGAGGGAACAGGGGAGCACTGAAGCTTTCTTT.

Turning to this clonotype: An end of the junction differs from the germline gene, which may be a read error. The V gene is TRBV2, the J gene TRBJ1-1; D is ambiguous. The CDR3 consists of 15 residues. Germline CDR1 is SNHLY and CDR2 is FYNNEI. As DNA, the CDR3 is TGTGCCAGCAGCCAAGTGAAAGGTCTGAACACTGAAACTTTCTTT. Protein: CASSQVKGLNTETFF. Together with reference TRBV2 and TRBJ1-1, the CDR3 gives the full variable domain: EPEVTQTPSHQVTQMGQEVILRCVPISNHLYFYWYRQILGQKVEFLVSFYNNEISEKSEIFDDQFSVERPDGSNFTLKIRSTKLEDSAMYFCASSQVKGLNTETFFGQGTRLTVV.

Turning to this clonotype: Sequence at one end of the junction differs from germline and may be a read error. This chain links TRBV7-9 with TRBJ2-2; D is unresolved. The CDR3 has 14 residues. Germline values: CDR1 SEHNR, CDR2 FQNEAQ (reference sequence). CDR3 bases: TGTGTCAGCAGCACCGACGGAACATTTGGGGAGCTGTTTTTT. This sequence encodes CVSSTDGTFGELFF.

The gene calls are TRBV19 and TRBJ1-2, with 7 nucleotides matching TRBD1. The length of the CDR3 is 14 residues. CDR1 and CDR2 from the germline V gene are LNHDA and SQIVND (reference sequence). V was clipped by 10 bases and J by 7 bases; unmatched bases: 15. The CDR3 spells CATKEVDRASGYTF. The CDR3 DNA reads as TGTGCCACCAAAGAAGTCGACAGGGCGAGTGGCTACACCTTC. The full variable domain, in which reference TRBV19 and TRBJ1-2 provide the parts outside the CDR3, is DGGITQSPKYLFRKEGQNVTLSCEQNLNHDAMYWYRQDPGQGLRLIYYSQIVNDFQKGDIAEGYSVSREKKESFPLTVTSAQKNPTAFYLCATKEVDRASGYTFGSGTRLTVV.

The rearrangement joins TRBV25-1 to TRBJ1-2; unclear D gene. Germline CDR1 MGHDK, CDR2 SYGVNS. V dropped 8 bases and J dropped 4 bases, with 8 bases sitting between them. The CDR3 runs 11 residues. The CDR3 region has the DNA TGTGCCAGCGGATCGTCCTATGGCTACACCTTC. It is translated as CASGSSYGYTF.